This T cell receptor (beta chain) was recorded in a study of prognosis after radiotherapy for stage I lung cancer. Trimming stripped 6 bases from V and 1 base from J, with 9 bases between. CDR3 size: 13 residues. Germline V gives CDR1 SEHNR, CDR2 FQNEAQ (reference sequence). The sample holds one count of this clonotype. By two-round multiplex PCR, the TCR beta CDR3 was amplified from genomic DNA. Amplification during the initial PCR round employed primers specific to each TRBV and TRBJ gene. TCRdb analysed the multiplex PCR reads with MiXCR anew, one entry per CDR3 protein. Of approximately 28,000 distinct CDR3 sequences in the sample, approximately 31% are singletons; the top ten hold around 35%.

The sequencing here drew on PBMCs, taken before or after stereotactic body radiation therapy (not recorded which). This TCR was recovered from a donor aged 50 or older with non-small cell lung cancer. J is TRBJ1-2 and V is TRBV7-9; TRBD1 might be the D (5 bases). CDR3 protein: CASSFRDNYGYTF. CDR3 sequence (DNA): TGTGCCAGCAGTTTCAGGGATAACTATGGCTACACCTTC.